This T cell receptor (beta chain) was captured in a study of technical replicates of blood from a few donors. Method: immunoSEQ multiplex PCR; TCRdb's copy keeps in-frame clones and lacks some. This table holds about 72,000 clones, about 95% found once. CDR1 is SGHAT and CDR2 is FQNNGV in the germline V gene. The CDR3 extends over 18 amino acids. Trimming removed 0 bases from V and 1 base from J; junction bases left unmatched: 9. Sequenced material: T cells isolated from PBMCs. This TCR was recovered from a human donor in good health. V and J are TRBV11-2 and TRBJ1-2; 9 bases align to TRBD1. This CDR3 is CASSLDIWGQGLNYGYTF. CDR3 coding DNA: TGTGCCAGCAGCTTAGATATTTGGGGACAGGGCCTTAACTATGGCTACACCTTC.